This T cell receptor beta chain stems from a study of CD8+CD57+ T cells in acquired aplastic anemia (dated by TCRdb to the late 2010s). Turning to the overall study: Extracted DNA from sorted CD4+ and CD8+ cells averaged about 2.9 ug, ranging from roughly 0.2 to 30 ug. CD8+CD57+ expansion was defined as frequency above the mean frequency observed in healthy subjects.

Genomic DNA was used as template for profiling of TCR beta VDJ combinations and CDR3 sequences. An Illumina HiSeq 2000 was the platform used for TCR repertoire sequencing. Regarding the original processing steps: TRBV/TRBJ rearrangement plots, CDR3 size and DJ length profiles, and Simpson's diversity index were used to evaluate the repertoires. The most abundant DNA sequence in the deep sequencing data was defined as the immunodominant clone. CDR3 amino acid sequences were screened for sharing across subjects and were compared with published repertoires and the VDJdb database. In-frame beta chains were kept once TCRdb had trimmed the public reads at Q25 with fastp and called clones with MiXCR. Rows with a matching CDR3 protein are joined into one entry that keeps the most common DNA and genes. TCRdb's processing, not the authors', yielded these V and J calls. This sample comprises around 430,000 distinct CDR3 sequences, about a third of them detected only once. 0.75% to 0.95% of the sample belongs to the ten largest clones.

Broader findings and caveats from the paper: About 30 CD8+ CDR3 sequences were found in both patients and controls but appeared to be highly expressed in patients and within the immunodominant clones of the patients. No significant difference in CD8+ Simpson's diversity was found between patients and healthy controls (P=0.060).

From the germline V gene, CDR1 is MNHNS and CDR2 is SASEGT. Its CDR3 holds 12 amino acids, cysteine through phenylalanine. The only DNA kept is the CDR3, 36 bases in frame from the first base. Trimming removed 9 bases from V and 8 bases from J, leaving 16 bases between the germline ends. Expansion of CD8+CD57+ cells had been shown by flow cytometry in the patients chosen for sequencing. Every patient had severe acquired aplastic anemia, diagnosed using the International Study of Aplastic Anemia and Agranulocytosis and Camitta criteria. At the time blood was sampled, none of the patients had received any therapy. The study deep-sequenced TCR repertoires of sorted CD4+ and CD8+ blood T cells from severe aplastic anemia patients and healthy subjects. Patients were enrolled under clinicaltrials.gov protocols 00001620, 01623167, 00001397, 00071045, 00081523 and 00961064 in the USA. Ficoll-Paque density gradient centrifugation was used to isolate peripheral blood mononuclear cells. Before DNA extraction, CD4+ and CD8+ T cells were sorted by FACS or by magnetic beads.

Turning to this clonotype: This receptor's antigen is unknown. Base-call qualities are not available, and no considerably larger clone is one nucleotide away.

This clonotype was sampled from a human donor with aplastic anemia. Recombination linked TRBV6-1 to TRBJ1-2, with TRBD1 perhaps the D gene, on 5 matching bases. The sequenced sample consisted of sorted CD4+, CD8+, or CD8+CD57+ T cells (not recorded which) from PBMCs. The CDR3 in this case is CASSGSAGGYTF. The DNA sequence is given as TGTGCCAGTTCAGGGAGCGCAGGGGGCTACACCTTC.